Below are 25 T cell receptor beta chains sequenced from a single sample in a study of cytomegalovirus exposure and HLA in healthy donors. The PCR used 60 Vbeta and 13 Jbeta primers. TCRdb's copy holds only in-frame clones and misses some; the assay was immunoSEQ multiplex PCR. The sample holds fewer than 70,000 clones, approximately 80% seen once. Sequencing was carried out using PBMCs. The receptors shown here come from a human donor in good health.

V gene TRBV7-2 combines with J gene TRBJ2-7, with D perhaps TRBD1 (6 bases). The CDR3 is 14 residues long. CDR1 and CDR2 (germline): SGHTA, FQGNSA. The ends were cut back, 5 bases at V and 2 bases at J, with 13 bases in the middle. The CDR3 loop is CASSPTGEAYEQYF. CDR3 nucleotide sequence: TGTGCCAGCAGCCCGACAGGAGAAGCCTACGAGCAGTACTTC. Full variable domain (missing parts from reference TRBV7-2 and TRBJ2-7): GAGVSQSPSNKVTEKGKDVELRCDPISGHTALYWYRQSLGQGLEFLIYFQGNSAPDKSGLPSDRFSAERTGGSVSTLTIQRTQQEDSAVYLCASSPTGEAYEQYFGPGTRLTVT.

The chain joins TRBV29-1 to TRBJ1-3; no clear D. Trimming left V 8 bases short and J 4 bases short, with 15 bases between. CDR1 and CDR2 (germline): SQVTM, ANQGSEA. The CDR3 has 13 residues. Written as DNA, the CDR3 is TGCAGCACCATGACGGGGATCGGAAACACCATATATTTT. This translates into CSTMTGIGNTIYF.

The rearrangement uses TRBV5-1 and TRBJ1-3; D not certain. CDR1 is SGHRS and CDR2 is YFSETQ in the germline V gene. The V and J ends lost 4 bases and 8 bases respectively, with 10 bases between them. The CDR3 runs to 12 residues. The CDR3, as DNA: TGCGCCAGCAGCCAAAATCGGGACACCATATATTTT. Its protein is CASSQNRDTIYF.

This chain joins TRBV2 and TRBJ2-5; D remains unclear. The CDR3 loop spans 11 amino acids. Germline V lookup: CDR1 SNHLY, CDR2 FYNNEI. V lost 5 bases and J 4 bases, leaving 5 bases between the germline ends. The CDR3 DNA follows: TGTGCCAGCAGTAGTAGAGAGACCCAGTACTTC. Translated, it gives CASSSRETQYF.

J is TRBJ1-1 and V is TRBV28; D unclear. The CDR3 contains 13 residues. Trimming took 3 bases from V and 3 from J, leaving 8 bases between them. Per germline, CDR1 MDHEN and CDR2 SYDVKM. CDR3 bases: TGTGCCAGCAGTTTGCCTTACTACACTGAAGCTTTCTTT. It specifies CASSLPYYTEAFF. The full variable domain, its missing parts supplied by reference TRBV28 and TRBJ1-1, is DVKVTQSSRYLVKRTGEKVFLECVQDMDHENMFWYRQDPGLGLRLIYFSYDVKMKEKGDIPEGYSVSREKKERFSLILESASTNQTSMYLCASSLPYYTEAFFGQGTRLTVV.

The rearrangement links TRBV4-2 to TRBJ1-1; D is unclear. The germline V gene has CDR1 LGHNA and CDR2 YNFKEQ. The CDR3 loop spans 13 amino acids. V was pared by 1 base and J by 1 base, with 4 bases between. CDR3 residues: CASSQAPNTEAFF. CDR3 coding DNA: TGTGCCAGCAGCCAAGCTCCGAACACTGAAGCTTTCTTT.

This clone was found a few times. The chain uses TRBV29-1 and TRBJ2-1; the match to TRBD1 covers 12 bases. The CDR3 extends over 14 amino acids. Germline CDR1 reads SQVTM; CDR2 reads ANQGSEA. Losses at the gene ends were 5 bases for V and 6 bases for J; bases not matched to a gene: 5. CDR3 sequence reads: CSVFRDRGRNEQFF. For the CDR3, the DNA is TGCAGCGTTTTCCGGGACAGGGGGCGCAATGAGCAGTTCTTC.

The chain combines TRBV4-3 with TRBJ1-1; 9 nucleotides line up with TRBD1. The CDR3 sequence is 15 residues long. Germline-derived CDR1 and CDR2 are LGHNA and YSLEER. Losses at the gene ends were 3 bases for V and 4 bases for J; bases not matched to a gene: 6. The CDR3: CASSQGTGRATEAFF. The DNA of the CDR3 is TGCGCCAGCAGCCAGGGGACAGGGAGGGCCACTGAAGCTTTCTTT.

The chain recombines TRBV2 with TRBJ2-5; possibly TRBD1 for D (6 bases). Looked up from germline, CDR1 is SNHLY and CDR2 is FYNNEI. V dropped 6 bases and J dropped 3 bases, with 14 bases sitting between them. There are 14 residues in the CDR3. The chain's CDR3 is CASRADSGEETQYF. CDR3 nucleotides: TGTGCCAGCAGGGCCGACTCAGGGGAAGAGACCCAGTACTTC.

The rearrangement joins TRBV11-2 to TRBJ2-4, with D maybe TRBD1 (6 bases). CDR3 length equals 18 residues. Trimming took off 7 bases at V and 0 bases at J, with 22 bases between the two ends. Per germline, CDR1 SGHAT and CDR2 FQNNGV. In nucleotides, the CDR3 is TGTGCCAGCAACGTCGCGCCCAGGGGATCTGCAGCCAAAAACATTCAGTACTTC. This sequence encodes CASNVAPRGSAAKNIQYF.

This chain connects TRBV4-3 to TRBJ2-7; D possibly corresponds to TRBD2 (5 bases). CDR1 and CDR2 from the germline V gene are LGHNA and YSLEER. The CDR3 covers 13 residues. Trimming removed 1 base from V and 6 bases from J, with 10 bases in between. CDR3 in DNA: TGCGCCAGCAGCCAAGTGCTAGAGGGCGAGCAGTACTTC. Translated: CASSQVLEGEQYF.

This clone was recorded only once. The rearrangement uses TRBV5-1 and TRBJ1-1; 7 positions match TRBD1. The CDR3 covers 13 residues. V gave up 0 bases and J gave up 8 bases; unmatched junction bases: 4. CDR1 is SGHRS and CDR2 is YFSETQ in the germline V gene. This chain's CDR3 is CASSLGRDREAFF. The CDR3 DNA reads TGCGCCAGCAGCTTGGGTAGGGACAGAGAAGCTTTCTTT.

The CDR3 sequence: CASTSTGWGAEAFF. Here the CDR3 DNA reads TGTGCCAGCACCTCGACGGGCTGGGGGGCTGAAGCTTTCTTT. The chain joins TRBV27 to TRBJ1-1, with D perhaps TRBD1 (5 bases). The germline gives CDR1 MNHEY, CDR2 SMNVEV (reference sequence). This CDR3 spans 14 amino acids. Trimming removed 7 bases from V and 6 bases from J, with 18 bases in between.

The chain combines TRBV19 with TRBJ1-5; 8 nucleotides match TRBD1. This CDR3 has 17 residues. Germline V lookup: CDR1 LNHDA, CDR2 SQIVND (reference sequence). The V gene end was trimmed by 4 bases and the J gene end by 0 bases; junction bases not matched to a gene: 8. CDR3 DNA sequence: TGTGCCAGTAGTAACCACAGGGGGACCTATAGCAATCAGCCCCAGCATTTT. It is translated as CASSNHRGTYSNQPQHF.

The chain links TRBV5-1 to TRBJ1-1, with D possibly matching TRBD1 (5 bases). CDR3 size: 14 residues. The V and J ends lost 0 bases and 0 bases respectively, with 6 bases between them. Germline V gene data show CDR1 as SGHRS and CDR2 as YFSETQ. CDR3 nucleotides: TGCGCCAGCAGCTTGGACAGGATGAACACTGAAGCTTTCTTT. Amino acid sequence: CASSLDRMNTEAFF. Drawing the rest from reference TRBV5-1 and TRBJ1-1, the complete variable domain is KAGVTQTPRYLIKTRGQQVTLSCSPISGHRSVSWYQQTPGQGLQFLFEYFSETQRNKGNFPGRFSGRQFSNSRSEMNVSTLELGDSALYLCASSLDRMNTEAFFGQGTRLTVV.

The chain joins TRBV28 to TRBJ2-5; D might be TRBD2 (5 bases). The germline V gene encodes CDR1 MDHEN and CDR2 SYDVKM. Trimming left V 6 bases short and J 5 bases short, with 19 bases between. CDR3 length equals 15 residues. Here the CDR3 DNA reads TGTGCCAGCAGCCTGGTGGAGGCGAATGAGGAGACCCAGTACTTC. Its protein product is CASSLVEANEETQYF. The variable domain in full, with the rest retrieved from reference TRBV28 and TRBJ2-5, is DVKVTQSSRYLVKRTGEKVFLECVQDMDHENMFWYRQDPGLGLRLIYFSYDVKMKEKGDIPEGYSVSREKKERFSLILESASTNQTSMYLCASSLVEANEETQYFGPGTRLLVL.

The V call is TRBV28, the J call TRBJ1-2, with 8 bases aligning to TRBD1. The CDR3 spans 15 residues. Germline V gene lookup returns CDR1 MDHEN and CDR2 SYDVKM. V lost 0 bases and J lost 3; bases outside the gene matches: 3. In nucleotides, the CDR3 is TGTGCCAGCAGTTTATGGGACAGGGATTACTATGGCTACACCTTC. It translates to CASSLWDRDYYGYTF.

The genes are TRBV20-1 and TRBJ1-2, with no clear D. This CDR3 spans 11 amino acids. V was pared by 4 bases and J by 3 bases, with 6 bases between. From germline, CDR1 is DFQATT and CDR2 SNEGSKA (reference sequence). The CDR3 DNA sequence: TGCAGTGCTACGACATACTATGGCTACACCTTC. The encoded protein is CSATTYYGYTF.

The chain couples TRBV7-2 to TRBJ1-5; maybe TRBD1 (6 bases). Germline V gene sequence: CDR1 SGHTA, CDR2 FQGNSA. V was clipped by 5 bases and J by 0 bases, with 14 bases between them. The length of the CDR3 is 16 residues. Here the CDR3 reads CASSVTGTNSNQPQHF. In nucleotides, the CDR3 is TGTGCCAGCAGCGTAACCGGGACAAATAGCAATCAGCCCCAGCATTTT.

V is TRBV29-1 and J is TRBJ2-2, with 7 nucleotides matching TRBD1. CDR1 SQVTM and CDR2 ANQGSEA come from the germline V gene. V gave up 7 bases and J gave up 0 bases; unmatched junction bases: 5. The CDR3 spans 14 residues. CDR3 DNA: TGCAGCGCAGTAGGACAGGCGAACACCGGGGAGCTGTTTTTT. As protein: CSAVGQANTGELFF.

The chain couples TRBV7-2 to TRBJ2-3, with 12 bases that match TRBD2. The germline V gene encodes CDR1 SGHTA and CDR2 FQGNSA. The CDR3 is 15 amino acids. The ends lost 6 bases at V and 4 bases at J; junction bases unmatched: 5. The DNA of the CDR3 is TGTGCCAGCAGTTCGACTAGCGGGAGACCAGATACGCAGTATTTT. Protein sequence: CASSSTSGRPDTQYF.

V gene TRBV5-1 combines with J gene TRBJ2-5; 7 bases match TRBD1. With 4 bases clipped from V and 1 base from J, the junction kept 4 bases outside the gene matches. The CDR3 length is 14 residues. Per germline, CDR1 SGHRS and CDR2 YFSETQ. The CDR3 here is CASSPGTAQETQYF. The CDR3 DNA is TGCGCCAGCAGCCCCGGGACAGCCCAAGAGACCCAGTACTTC. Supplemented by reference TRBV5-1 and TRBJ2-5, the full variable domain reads KAGVTQTPRYLIKTRGQQVTLSCSPISGHRSVSWYQQTPGQGLQFLFEYFSETQRNKGNFPGRFSGRQFSNSRSEMNVSTLELGDSALYLCASSPGTAQETQYFGPGTRLLVL.

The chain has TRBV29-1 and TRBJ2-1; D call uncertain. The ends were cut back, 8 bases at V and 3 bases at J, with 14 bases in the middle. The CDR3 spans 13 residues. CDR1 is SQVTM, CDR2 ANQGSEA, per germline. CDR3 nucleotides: TGCAGCCTACAAGTCGGGTTCTACAATGAGCAGTTCTTC. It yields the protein CSLQVGFYNEQFF.

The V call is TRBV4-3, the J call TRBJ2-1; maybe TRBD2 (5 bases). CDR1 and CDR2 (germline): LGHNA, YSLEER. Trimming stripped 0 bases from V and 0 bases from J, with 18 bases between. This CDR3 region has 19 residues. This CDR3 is CASSQDAASHLSSYNEQFF. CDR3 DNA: TGCGCCAGCAGCCAAGATGCAGCTAGCCACCTTAGCTCCTACAATGAGCAGTTCTTC.

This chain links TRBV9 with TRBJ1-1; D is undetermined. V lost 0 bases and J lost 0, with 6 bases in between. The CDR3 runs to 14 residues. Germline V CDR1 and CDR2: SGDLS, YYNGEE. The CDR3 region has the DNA TGTGCCAGCAGCGTAGCTGCAGTGAACACTGAAGCTTTCTTT. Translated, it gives CASSVAAVNTEAFF.